The 28 T cell receptor beta chains given below trace back to one sample, sequenced in a study of cytomegalovirus exposure and HLA in healthy donors. The study ran its PCR with 60 Vbeta and 13 Jbeta primers. Only in-frame clones appear in the TCRdb table, and some are missing; sequencing was by immunoSEQ multiplex PCR. The sample records some 120,000 clones, around two thirds being singletons. The specimen sequenced was PBMCs. These receptors originate from a woman in her forties in good health and CMV-seropositive.

The rearrangement uses TRBV5-4 and TRBJ1-2, with 10 nucleotides matching TRBD1. The V and J ends lost 4 bases and 6 bases, in that order; junction bases with no gene match: 9. Germline assignment: CDR1 SGHNT and CDR2 YYREEE (reference sequence). The CDR3 consists of 15 residues. CDR3 protein: CASSIRDRGFNGYTF. In DNA form, the CDR3 reads TGTGCCAGCAGCATCCGGGACAGGGGTTTCAATGGCTACACCTTC.

The chain joins TRBV6-1 to TRBJ2-7; perhaps TRBD1 as D (5 bases). Trimming stripped 8 bases from V and 3 bases from J, with 11 bases between. Germline V lookup: CDR1 MNHNS, CDR2 SASEGT. The CDR3 contains 12 residues. CDR3 residues: CASRTRDYEQYF. For the CDR3, the DNA is TGTGCCAGCCGGACCAGGGACTACGAGCAGTACTTC.

The chain carries TRBV19 and TRBJ1-1, with D possibly TRBD1 on 6 matching bases. Looked up from germline, CDR1 is LNHDA and CDR2 is SQIVND (reference sequence). The V end lost 4 bases, the J end lost 8 bases, and 17 bases lay between the germline ends. The CDR3 runs 14 residues. CDR3 sequence reads: CASSNPPRGSEAFF. The DNA for the CDR3 is TGTGCCAGTAGTAACCCTCCGAGGGGGTCGGAAGCTTTCTTT.

The J gene is TRBJ2-1, the V gene TRBV27, with TRBD1 as a possible D gene (5 bases). CDR1 and CDR2 (germline): MNHEY, SMNVEV (reference sequence). V lost 7 bases and J 0 bases, leaving 7 bases between the germline ends. The CDR3 length is 13 residues. CDR3 DNA: TGTGCCAGCACTCAGGGCTCCTACAATGAGCAGTTCTTC. Its translation is CASTQGSYNEQFF.

This chain joins TRBV5-1 and TRBJ1-4; perhaps TRBD1 as D (6 bases). Trimming left V 2 bases short and J 8 bases short, with 13 bases between. Germline lookup yields CDR1 SGHRS and CDR2 YFSETQ. The CDR3 covers 14 residues. The CDR3 here is CASSFGQGKEKLFF. The CDR3 DNA is TGCGCCAGCAGCTTCGGCCAGGGGAAGGAAAAACTGTTTTTT.

The rearrangement links TRBV9 to TRBJ2-6; 7 bases fit TRBD1. The germline V gene has CDR1 SGDLS and CDR2 YYNGEE. This CDR3 region has 16 residues. With V trimmed by 3 bases and J by 2 bases, 5 bases remained unmatched. The CDR3 is CASSDRQGTGANVLTF. CDR3 bases: TGTGCCAGCAGCGACCGACAGGGAACTGGGGCCAACGTCCTGACTTTC.

Within the sample, this clone is medium-sized. V and J are TRBV4-3 and TRBJ1-2; 10 bases are shared with TRBD1. Per germline, CDR1 LGHNA and CDR2 YSLEER. With 4 bases clipped from V and 7 bases from J, the junction kept 9 bases outside the gene matches. The length of the CDR3 is 15 residues. DNA for the CDR3: TGCGCCAGCAGCCCCCGTGGACAGGGGGGAAGTGGCTACACCTTC. The encoded protein is CASSPRGQGGSGYTF.

Only one count was recorded for this clone. The chain has TRBV29-1 and TRBJ2-5; 9 bases fit TRBD2. V trimming: 7 bases; J trimming: 5 bases; junction bases outside the gene matches: 5. The CDR3 has 12 amino acids. CDR1 and CDR2 (germline): SQVTM, ANQGSEA. This CDR3 is CSGGGGSETQYF. DNA for the CDR3: TGCAGCGGCGGGGGGGGTAGCGAGACCCAGTACTTC.

The V gene is TRBV10-3, the J gene TRBJ2-7; D might be TRBD1 (7 bases). The germline gives CDR1 ENHRY, CDR2 SYGVKD. The CDR3 totals 15 residues. V was cut by 3 bases and J by 1 base, with 13 bases left in between. The CDR3 nucleotides are TGTGCCATCAGTGATGGAGGGGGCACTTCCTACGAGCAGTACTTC. Translation: CAISDGGGTSYEQYF.

Within the sample, this clone is medium-sized (0.01 to 0.1%). The V gene is TRBV6-4, the J gene TRBJ2-1, with 15 bases matching TRBD2. The CDR3 is 15 residues long. Germline assignment: CDR1 MRHNA and CDR2 SNTAGT. V lost 2 bases to trimming and J lost 7 bases; unmatched junction nucleotides: 0. The CDR3 sequence: CASSDGTSGGNEQFF. The CDR3 bases are TGTGCCAGCAGTGACGGGACTAGCGGGGGGAATGAGCAGTTCTTC.

The V gene is TRBV7-3, the J gene TRBJ2-3; the D gene is possibly TRBD2 (5 bases). The CDR3 covers 13 residues. Germline V gene lookup returns CDR1 SGHTA and CDR2 FQGTGA. The V end lost 5 bases, the J end lost 1 base, and 7 bases lay between the germline ends. CDR3 loop: CASSQLGTDTQYF. In nucleotides, the CDR3 is TGTGCCAGCAGCCAACTAGGCACAGATACGCAGTATTTT.

The CDR3 nucleotides read TGTGCCACCCTCGAGAGGCGCGGCAATCAGCCCCAGCATTTT. Protein: CATLERRGNQPQHF. The chain joins TRBV19 to TRBJ1-5; D call uncertain. With 10 bases removed from V and 2 bases from J, the gap between germline ends came to 15 bases. The germline V gene has CDR1 LNHDA and CDR2 SQIVND (reference sequence). The CDR3 is 14 amino acids. Full variable domain (remainder filled in from reference TRBV19 and TRBJ1-5): DGGITQSPKYLFRKEGQNVTLSCEQNLNHDAMYWYRQDPGQGLRLIYYSQIVNDFQKGDIAEGYSVSREKKESFPLTVTSAQKNPTAFYLCATLERRGNQPQHFGDGTRLSIL.

This clone was found a few times. The chain links TRBV6-5 to TRBJ1-2, with 8 positions matching TRBD1. This CDR3 has 14 residues. Germline-derived CDR1 and CDR2 are MNHEY and SVGAGI. V gave up 4 bases and J gave up 6 bases; unmatched junction bases: 7. This CDR3 is CASSWKGQGDGYTF. The CDR3 bases are TGTGCCAGCAGTTGGAAAGGACAGGGCGATGGCTACACCTTC.

J is TRBJ1-1 and V is TRBV2, with D tentatively TRBD1 (5 bases). The germline V gene encodes CDR1 SNHLY and CDR2 FYNNEI. The V end was cut by 5 bases, the J end by 3 bases, with 22 bases between. The CDR3 length is 17 residues. The CDR3 protein is CASSPSMGSIQDTEAFF. CDR3 in DNA: TGTGCCAGCAGTCCCTCGATGGGATCCATACAGGACACTGAAGCTTTCTTT.

The rearrangement uses TRBV5-1 and TRBJ1-1; D unresolved. The germline gives CDR1 SGHRS, CDR2 YFSETQ. This CDR3 spans 15 amino acids. The germline V and J ends were trimmed by 2 bases and 3 bases, with 14 bases remaining between them. In nucleotides, the CDR3 is TGCGCCAGCAGCTTAGAAGGGAGAGGGTACACTGAAGCTTTCTTT. This gives the protein CASSLEGRGYTEAFF. Using reference TRBV5-1 and TRBJ1-1 for the parts outside the CDR3, the full variable domain is KAGVTQTPRYLIKTRGQQVTLSCSPISGHRSVSWYQQTPGQGLQFLFEYFSETQRNKGNFPGRFSGRQFSNSRSEMNVSTLELGDSALYLCASSLEGRGYTEAFFGQGTRLTVV.

V usage is TRBV29-1 and J usage is TRBJ2-5; 7 positions match TRBD2. Trimming cost V 3 bases and J 4 bases; bases outside gene matches: 2. Germline CDR1 and CDR2: SQVTM and ANQGSEA. The CDR3 spans 12 residues. The CDR3 DNA sequence: TGCAGCGTTGATTCGGGAGGAGAGACCCAGTACTTC. Its protein is CSVDSGGETQYF.

The chain links TRBV10-3 to TRBJ1-2; D unclear. Germline CDR1 ENHRY, CDR2 SYGVKD. V was pared by 2 bases and J by 2 bases, with 12 bases between. The CDR3 is 15 residues long. CDR3 protein: CAISEGSAVNYGYTF. The CDR3 DNA follows: TGTGCCATCAGTGAGGGGAGTGCGGTAAACTATGGCTACACCTTC.

The chain uses TRBV11-2 and TRBJ2-3; D possibly corresponds to TRBD2 (6 bases). There are 14 residues in the CDR3. Germline lookup yields CDR1 SGHAT and CDR2 FQNNGV. The V end was cut by 5 bases, the J end by 3 bases, with 12 bases between. The CDR3: CASSIWGTTDTQYF. In nucleotides, the CDR3 is TGTGCCAGCAGCATCTGGGGGACTACAGATACGCAGTATTTT.

The chain carries TRBV7-9 and TRBJ1-1; tentative D call: TRBD1 (6 bases). Trimming took 5 bases from V and 0 from J, leaving 13 bases between them. Germline lookup yields CDR1 SEHNR and CDR2 FQNEAQ (reference sequence). CDR3 length: 15 residues. The CDR3 nucleotides read TGTGCCAGCAGCCATCAGGACAGATTGAACACTGAAGCTTTCTTT. Its protein is CASSHQDRLNTEAFF.

V is TRBV6-5 and J is TRBJ1-2, with 9 bases aligning to TRBD1. This CDR3 has 13 residues. The germline CDR1 and CDR2 sequences are MNHEY and SVGAGI. V lost 5 bases, J lost 8 bases, and 6 bases stayed unmatched. The CDR3 coding sequence is TGTGCCAGCAGTCCCCGGGACAGGGACGGCTACACCTTC. Its protein is CASSPRDRDGYTF.

This chain links TRBV7-8 with TRBJ1-1; D is unresolved. The CDR3 has 16 residues. V was clipped by 5 bases and J by 1 base, with 17 bases between them. Germline V CDR1 and CDR2: SGHVS, FQNEAQ. CDR3 bases: TGTGCCAGCAGCCCACCTCAGGCAGGCCCGAACACTGAAGCTTTCTTT. Residues: CASSPPQAGPNTEAFF.

This clone was picked up a small number of times. The chain employs TRBV6-5 and TRBJ1-1; a weak D match, TRBD1 (6 bases). CDR3 size: 12 residues. V was clipped by 6 bases and J by 10 bases, with 15 bases between them. Germline values: CDR1 MNHEY, CDR2 SVGAGI. Here the CDR3 reads CASRGAGAVAFF. The DNA of the CDR3 is TGTGCCAGCAGGGGGGCAGGGGCGGTAGCTTTCTTT.

J is TRBJ1-5 and V is TRBV6-6; D is unclear. V lost 6 bases and J 6 bases, leaving 12 bases between the germline ends. This CDR3 region has 13 residues. Germline V CDR1 and CDR2: MNHNY, SVGAGI (reference sequence). The CDR3 DNA sequence: TGTGCCAGCAGGAGCCTGGAGGCTCAGCCCCAGCATTTT. Its translation is CASRSLEAQPQHF.

The chain recombines TRBV2 with TRBJ2-7, with 9 bases matching TRBD1. Losses at the gene ends were 5 bases for V and 4 bases for J; bases not matched to a gene: 6. The CDR3 runs 14 residues. CDR1 and CDR2 (germline): SNHLY, FYNNEI. The CDR3 DNA sequence: TGTGCCAGCAGTAGACAGGGGGAGGATTACGAGCAGTACTTC. Translation: CASSRQGEDYEQYF. Filled out from reference TRBV2 and TRBJ2-7, the complete variable domain reads EPEVTQTPSHQVTQMGQEVILRCVPISNHLYFYWYRQILGQKVEFLVSFYNNEISEKSEIFDDQFSVERPDGSNFTLKIRSTKLEDSAMYFCASSRQGEDYEQYFGPGTRLTVT.

This clone was counted once. This chain connects TRBV7-9 to TRBJ2-7; D may be TRBD2 (5 bases). The CDR3 contains 13 residues. With 5 bases removed from V and 0 bases from J, the gap between germline ends came to 8 bases. From germline, CDR1 is SEHNR and CDR2 FQNEAQ (reference sequence). CDR3 DNA sequence: TGTGCCAGCAGCCCCCGGGGCTCCTACGAGCAGTACTTC. This gives the protein CASSPRGSYEQYF. Drawing the rest from reference TRBV7-9 and TRBJ2-7, the complete variable domain is DTGVSQNPRHKITKRGQNVTFRCDPISEHNRLYWYRQTLGQGPEFLTYFQNEAQLEKSRLLSDRFSAERPKGSFSTLEIQRTEQGDSAMYLCASSPRGSYEQYFGPGTRLTVT.

The chain combines TRBV10-3 with TRBJ2-7, with 7 bases lining up with TRBD2. The CDR3 runs 13 residues. Germline V lookup: CDR1 ENHRY, CDR2 SYGVKD. The V segment lost 3 bases and the J segment 6 bases; nucleotides outside the gene matches: 5. In nucleotides, the CDR3 is TGTGCCATCAGTGACGGGGAGGGGATCGAGCAGTACTTC. As protein: CAISDGEGIEQYF.

The rearrangement links TRBV5-1 to TRBJ2-4; TRBD1 might be the D (5 bases). Trimming pared 4 bases from V and 0 bases from J, leaving 17 bases between. This CDR3 comprises 17 residues. Germline V gene lookup returns CDR1 SGHRS and CDR2 YFSETQ. The CDR3 region has the DNA TGCGCCAGCAGCATCAGGACAAGCCGACTAGCCAAAAACATTCAGTACTTC. Its protein is CASSIRTSRLAKNIQYF.

A word on this clone: Mismatch with germline at one junction end may stem from a read error. The chain recombines TRBV14 with TRBJ2-7; no firm D call. CDR1 SGHDN and CDR2 FVKESK come from the germline V gene. The CDR3 consists of 13 residues. CDR3 region: CASSQGQFYGQYF. The CDR3 coding sequence is TGTGCCAGCAGCCAAGGACAATTCTACGGGCAGTACTTC. The full variable domain, rest sourced from reference TRBV14 and TRBJ2-7, is EAGVTQFPSHSVIEKGQTVTLRCDPISGHDNLYWYRRVMGKEIKFLLHFVKESKQDESGMPNNRFLAERTGGTYSTLKVQPAELEDSGVYFCASSQGQFYGQYFGPGTRLTVT.